Each of the 21 T cell receptor beta chains below was sequenced from the same sample in a study of cytomegalovirus exposure and HLA in healthy donors. This PCR relied on a set of 60 Vbeta primers and 13 Jbeta primers. Some clones are missing from TCRdb's copy, which holds only in-frame ones; the method was immunoSEQ multiplex PCR. This sample carries around 130,000 clones, about two thirds of them seen once, and the ten largest clones take about 2.7%. The sample taken for sequencing was PBMCs. The receptors were sampled from a woman aged 55 to 70 in good health and CMV-seropositive.

This clone has just a few counts. The rearrangement joins TRBV7-8 to TRBJ1-1; D remains ambiguous. With 4 bases removed from V and 11 bases from J, the gap between germline ends came to 14 bases. The CDR3 has 12 residues. Germline V lookup: CDR1 SGHVS, CDR2 FQNEAQ. The CDR3 DNA reads as TGTGCCAGCAGCTCACTCGACGGAGCGGCTTTCTTT. This translates into CASSSLDGAAFF. Drawing the rest from reference TRBV7-8 and TRBJ1-1, the complete variable domain is GAGVSQSPRYKVAKRGQDVALRCDPISGHVSLFWYQQALGQGPEFLTYFQNEAQLDKSGLPSDRFFAERPEGSVSTLKIQRTQQEDSAVYLCASSSLDGAAFFGQGTRLTVV.

The rearrangement joins TRBV7-6 to TRBJ2-2; D may be TRBD1 (6 bases). The CDR3 runs to 13 residues. V lost 7 bases and J 6 bases, leaving 12 bases between the germline ends. Germline CDR1 SGHVS, CDR2 FNYEAQ. CDR3 in amino acids: CASTPTGSGELFF. The CDR3 coding sequence is TGTGCCAGCACCCCAACAGGGTCCGGGGAGCTGTTTTTT.

J is TRBJ1-5 and V is TRBV7-9, with TRBD1 matching over 7 bases. CDR3 length: 14 amino acids. V trimming: 5 bases; J trimming: 3 bases; junction bases outside the gene matches: 4. The germline CDR1 and CDR2 sequences are SEHNR and FQNEAQ (reference sequence). DNA of the CDR3: TGTGCCAGCAGCCGGACAGGAATCAATCAGCCCCAGCATTTT. This translates into CASSRTGINQPQHF.

The V and J genes are TRBV5-8 and TRBJ2-1; D gene unclear. CDR1 and CDR2 from the germline V gene are SGHTS and YDEGEE. CDR3 length equals 16 residues. The V end was cut by 0 bases, the J end by 0 bases, with 10 bases between. The CDR3 DNA follows: TGTGCCAGCAGCTTGGTTGTGGTGAGCTCCTACAATGAGCAGTTCTTC. Translating gives CASSLVVVSSYNEQFF.

This rearrangement joins TRBV6-5 to TRBJ1-1; D gene ambiguous. V lost 6 bases, J lost 4 bases, and 12 bases lay in between. Germline CDR1 reads MNHEY; CDR2 reads SVGAGI. There are 13 residues in the CDR3. This chain's CDR3 is CASRAPLGTEAFF. CDR3 DNA sequence: TGTGCCAGCAGGGCCCCTCTAGGCACTGAAGCTTTCTTT.

The chain links TRBV11-2 to TRBJ1-1; 7 bases match TRBD1. Germline lookup yields CDR1 SGHAT and CDR2 FQNNGV. V trimming: 7 bases; J trimming: 1 base; junction bases outside the gene matches: 9. The CDR3 consists of 15 residues. The CDR3 region is CASTGTAVRNTEAFF. CDR3 DNA: TGTGCCAGCACCGGGACAGCCGTAAGGAACACTGAAGCTTTCTTT.

The chain is built from TRBV10-3 and TRBJ2-7; the match to TRBD2 covers 15 bases. The V and J ends lost 2 bases and 0 bases, in that order; junction bases with no gene match: 11. Per germline, CDR1 ENHRY and CDR2 SYGVKD. This CDR3 has 20 amino acids. This chain's CDR3 is CAISEPGLAGGPHYSYEQYF. The CDR3 DNA reads TGTGCCATCAGTGAGCCGGGACTAGCGGGGGGTCCTCACTACTCCTACGAGCAGTACTTC.

This clone occurred a few times. One junction end disagrees with the germline gene, perhaps due to a read error. This chain connects TRBV7-9 to TRBJ2-6; D gene uncertain. The CDR3 runs 17 residues. Germline assignment: CDR1 SEHNR and CDR2 FQNEAQ (reference sequence). The CDR3 protein is CSSSLKSPSSGANVLTF. The CDR3 DNA follows: TGTTCCAGCAGCTTAAAGTCACCTAGCTCTGGGGCCAACGTCCTGACTTTC. The full variable domain, rest sourced from reference TRBV7-9 and TRBJ2-6, is DTGVSQNPRHKITKRGQNVTFRCDPISEHNRLYWYRQTLGQGPEFLTYFQNEAQLEKSRLLSDRFSAERPKGSFSTLEIQRTEQGDSAMYLCSSSLKSPSSGANVLTFGAGSRLTVL.

The V and J genes are TRBV7-3 and TRBJ2-7; 7 bases agree with TRBD2. The CDR3 extends over 17 amino acids. The V gene end was trimmed by 2 bases and the J gene end by 1 base; junction bases not matched to a gene: 11. CDR1 SGHTA and CDR2 FQGTGA come from the germline V gene. Here the CDR3 DNA reads TGTGCCAGCAGCTTATCCCCCCCCGGGGGGTTATCCTACGAGCAGTACTTC. Translated: CASSLSPPGGLSYEQYF.

CDR3 in DNA: TGCGCCAGCAGCTTGGGTGCGGGGTCAGGGAGACAAGAGACCCAGTACTTC. It yields the protein CASSLGAGSGRQETQYF. This sequence joins TRBV5-1 and TRBJ2-5; a weak D match, TRBD2 (6 bases). Trimming stripped 0 bases from V and 2 bases from J, with 17 bases between. Germline-derived CDR1 and CDR2 are SGHRS and YFSETQ. The CDR3 is 17 residues long.

The rearrangement uses TRBV13 and TRBJ1-1; the match to TRBD1 covers 10 bases. This CDR3 is 17 amino acids long. Per the germline V gene, CDR1 is PRHDT and CDR2 is FYEKMQ (reference sequence). J gave up 1 base and V 4 bases, and 9 bases lay outside the gene matches. The CDR3 sequence is CASSSGQGGAWNTEAFF. Written as DNA, the CDR3 is TGTGCCAGCAGCTCTGGACAGGGGGGGGCATGGAACACTGAAGCTTTCTTT.

The chain has TRBV19 and TRBJ2-6; D may be TRBD1 (6 bases). Germline assignment: CDR1 LNHDA and CDR2 SQIVND (reference sequence). V lost 3 bases and J 4 bases, leaving 13 bases between the germline ends. This CDR3 is built from 16 residues. This chain's CDR3 is CASSILRTDGANVLTF. The DNA for the CDR3 is TGTGCCAGTAGTATCCTCCGGACAGACGGGGCCAACGTCCTGACTTTC. Together with reference TRBV19 and TRBJ2-6, the CDR3 gives the full variable domain: DGGITQSPKYLFRKEGQNVTLSCEQNLNHDAMYWYRQDPGQGLRLIYYSQIVNDFQKGDIAEGYSVSREKKESFPLTVTSAQKNPTAFYLCASSILRTDGANVLTFGAGSRLTVL.

The chain couples TRBV2 to TRBJ2-1; 11 nucleotides line up with TRBD1. The J segment lost 10 bases and the V segment lost 8 bases, leaving 7 bases of the junction unmatched. The germline gives CDR1 SNHLY, CDR2 FYNNEI. This CDR3 spans 13 amino acids. The chain's CDR3 is CASRDRGIGEQFF. CDR3 coding DNA: TGTGCCAGCCGGGACAGGGGGATCGGAGAGCAGTTCTTC. Full variable domain (remainder filled in from reference TRBV2 and TRBJ2-1): EPEVTQTPSHQVTQMGQEVILRCVPISNHLYFYWYRQILGQKVEFLVSFYNNEISEKSEIFDDQFSVERPDGSNFTLKIRSTKLEDSAMYFCASRDRGIGEQFFGPGTRLTVL.

This chain uses TRBV11-2 with TRBJ2-1; TRBD1 is a possible D gene (6 bases). The germline CDR1 and CDR2 sequences are SGHAT and FQNNGV. This CDR3 region has 18 residues. The V end was cut by 2 bases, the J end by 0 bases, with 17 bases between. CDR3 amino acids: CASSLSLTGLSSYNEQFF. The CDR3 DNA follows: TGTGCCAGCAGCTTATCCCTGACAGGCCTGAGCTCCTACAATGAGCAGTTCTTC.

This clone came up a few times. The chain uses TRBV6-1 and TRBJ1-4, with 7 bases fitting TRBD1. Germline V CDR1 and CDR2: MNHNS, SASEGT. Germline trimming cut 4 bases from V and 1 base from J; bases unmatched to any gene: 3. This CDR3 comprises 15 residues. CDR3 region: CASSGTGGTNEKLFF. In nucleotides, the CDR3 is TGTGCCAGCAGTGGGACAGGCGGAACTAATGAAAAACTGTTTTTT.

This chain uses TRBV10-1 with TRBJ2-1; D is unresolved. CDR3 length equals 16 residues. In germline, CDR1 is WNHNN, CDR2 SYGVQD (reference sequence). The V and J ends lost 7 bases and 0 bases respectively, with 16 bases between them. The CDR3 loop reads CASNDPGSSSYNEQFF. The CDR3 bases are TGCGCCAGCAACGATCCGGGTTCGAGCTCCTACAATGAGCAGTTCTTC.

This chain links TRBV28 with TRBJ1-2, with 11 bases identical to TRBD1. The germline CDR1 and CDR2 sequences are MDHEN and SYDVKM. The CDR3 length is 16 residues. Losses at the gene ends were 5 bases for V and 8 bases for J; bases not matched to a gene: 13. CDR3 region: CASSPGQGAHLGGYTF. The CDR3, as DNA: TGTGCCAGCAGTCCCGGACAGGGGGCTCATTTAGGAGGCTACACCTTC.

The chain is built from TRBV4-1 and TRBJ1-5; a possible D gene is TRBD1 (5 bases). The V end lost 1 base, the J end lost 3 bases, and 7 bases lay between the germline ends. The CDR3 covers 14 residues. CDR1 is MGHRA, CDR2 YSYEKL, per germline. The CDR3 spells CASSQGQNNQPQHF. The CDR3 nucleotides are TGCGCCAGCAGCCAAGGACAGAACAATCAGCCCCAGCATTTT.

The gene calls are TRBV2 and TRBJ2-7; weak D call: TRBD1 (6 bases). This CDR3 has 14 residues. Trimming shortened V by 5 bases and J by 0 bases, and 11 bases separated the two germline ends. In germline, CDR1 is SNHLY, CDR2 FYNNEI. CDR3 DNA sequence: TGTGCCAGCAGTTCTGACAGGACCTCCTACGAGCAGTACTTC. The encoded protein is CASSSDRTSYEQYF.

The chain has TRBV7-9 and TRBJ2-1, with 8 positions matching TRBD1. The V gene's germline CDR1 is SEHNR and CDR2 FQNEAQ (reference sequence). V shed 3 bases and J 0 bases; nucleotides not matched to a gene: 1. This CDR3 is 15 amino acids long. In DNA form, the CDR3 reads TGTGCCAGCAGCTTTACAGGGGGCTCCTACAATGAGCAGTTCTTC. As protein: CASSFTGGSYNEQFF.

This clone showed up just a few times. The CDR3 sequence: CASSLFSGTGTSGANVLTF. The CDR3 coding sequence is TGTGCCAGCAGCCTTTTTTCCGGGACAGGGACCTCTGGGGCCAACGTCCTGACTTTC. The chain joins TRBV7-6 to TRBJ2-6; 9 bases are a match to TRBD1. Per germline, CDR1 SGHVS and CDR2 FNYEAQ. V lost 5 bases to trimming and J lost 0 bases; unmatched junction nucleotides: 11. The CDR3 totals 19 residues.